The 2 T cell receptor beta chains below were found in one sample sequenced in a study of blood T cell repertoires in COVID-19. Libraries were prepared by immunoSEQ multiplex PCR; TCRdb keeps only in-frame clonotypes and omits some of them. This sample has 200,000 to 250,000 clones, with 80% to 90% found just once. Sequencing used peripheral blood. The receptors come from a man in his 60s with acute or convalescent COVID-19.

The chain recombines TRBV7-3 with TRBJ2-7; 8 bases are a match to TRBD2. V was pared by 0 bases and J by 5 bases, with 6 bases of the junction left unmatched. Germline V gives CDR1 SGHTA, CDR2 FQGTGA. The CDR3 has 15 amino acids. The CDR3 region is CASSLTMSGRDEQYF. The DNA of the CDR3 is TGTGCCAGCAGCTTAACGATGAGCGGGAGAGACGAGCAGTACTTC. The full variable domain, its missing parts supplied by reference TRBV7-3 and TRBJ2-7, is GAGVSQTPSNKVTEKGKYVELRCDPISGHTALYWYRQSLGQGPEFLIYFQGTGAADDSGLPNDRFFAVRPEGSVSTLKIQRTERGDSAVYLCASSLTMSGRDEQYFGPGTRLTVT.

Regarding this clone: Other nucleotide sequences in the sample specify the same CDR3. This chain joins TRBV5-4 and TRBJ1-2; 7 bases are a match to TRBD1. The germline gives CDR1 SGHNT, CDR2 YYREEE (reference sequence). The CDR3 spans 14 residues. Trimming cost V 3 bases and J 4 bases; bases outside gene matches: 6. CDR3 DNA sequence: TGTGCCAGCAGCTCGCGACAGGGTTCCTATGGCTACACCTTC. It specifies CASSSRQGSYGYTF.